This T cell receptor beta chain was recorded in a study of shared clonotypes between healthy human individuals. Background on the study: Each donor's CD4 naive and CD4 memory cells filled three plates apiece, CD8 naive two, and CD8 memory one. Findings of the study overall: Shared clonotypes: approximately 4.5% naive CD4, 3.5% to 4% naive CD8, roughly 2.4% memory CD4, over 0.3% memory CD8.

Naive-designated CD8 cells lacked CD45RO, were positively enriched for CCR7, and omitted terminally differentiated effector memory CD45RA+ cells. About this clone: The antigen is unknown.

The CDR3 spans 13 residues. Germline V gives CDR1 LNHNV, CDR2 YYDKDF (reference sequence). V was shortened by 6 bases and J by 1 base, with 9 bases between the two germline ends. Some clones are missing from TCRdb's copy, which holds only in-frame ones; the method was immunoSEQ multiplex PCR. This repertoire shows around 2,000,000 clones, about 95% found once; its top ten account for roughly 1%. The source material was naive CD8+ T cells sorted from blood. The clonotype was recovered from a man younger than 35 in good health. This chain links TRBV15 with TRBJ1-1, with D unclear. The CDR3 loop reads CATREGENTEAFF. In DNA form, the CDR3 reads TGTGCCACCAGGGAGGGCGAGAACACTGAAGCTTTCTTT. Full variable domain (remainder filled in from reference TRBV15 and TRBJ1-1): DAMVIQNPRYQVTQFGKPVTLSCSQTLNHNVMYWYQQKSSQAPKLLFHYYDKDFNNEADTPDNFQSRRPNTSFCFLDIRSPGLGDTAMYLCATREGENTEAFFGQGTRLTVV.